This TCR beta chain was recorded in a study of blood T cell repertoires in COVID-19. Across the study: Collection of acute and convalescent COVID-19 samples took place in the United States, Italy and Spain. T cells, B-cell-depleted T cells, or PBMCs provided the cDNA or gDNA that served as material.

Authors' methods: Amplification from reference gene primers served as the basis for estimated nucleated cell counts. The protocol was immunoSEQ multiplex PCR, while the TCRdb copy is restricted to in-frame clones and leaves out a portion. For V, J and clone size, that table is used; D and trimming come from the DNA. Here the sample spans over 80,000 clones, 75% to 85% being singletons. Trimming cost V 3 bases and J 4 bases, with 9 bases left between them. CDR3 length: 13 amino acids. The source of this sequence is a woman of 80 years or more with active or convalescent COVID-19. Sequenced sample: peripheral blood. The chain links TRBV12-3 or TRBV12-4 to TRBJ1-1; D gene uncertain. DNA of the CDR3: TGTGCCAGCAGTTTTACGGCAGGCACTGAAGCTTTCTTT. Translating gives CASSFTAGTEAFF.